This T cell receptor beta chain was identified during a study of control samples from healthy donors and cancer patients. The protocol was immunoSEQ multiplex PCR, while the TCRdb copy is restricted to in-frame clones and leaves out a portion. The sample consists of around 250,000 clones, approximately 80% of them appearing once. This receptor was identified in a woman aged 55-69 years with lung cancer. The sequencing input was PBMCs.

The CDR3 here is CASSARQGDGYTF. In nucleotides, the CDR3 is TGTGCCAGCAGTGCCCGACAGGGAGATGGCTACACCTTC. The rearrangement joins TRBV2 to TRBJ1-2, with 7 positions matching TRBD1. The CDR3 totals 13 residues. J lost 6 bases, V lost 4 bases, and 5 bases had no gene match. Per germline, CDR1 SNHLY and CDR2 FYNNEI.